The clone carrying this TCR beta chain was seen just once. What it binds is unknown. This record belongs to a study of PD-1 blockade in mismatch repair-deficient tumors. The time point: 10-day in vitro stimulation with candidate mutation-associated neoantigen peptide 1. The TCR-sequenced patients were three responders to pembrolizumab. Cells were stimulated nine to eleven days with each of under 10 ELISpot-reactive neoantigens. Using immunoSEQ multiplex PCR, the repertoire was profiled, and TCRdb retains in-frame clones only, with some absent. The top ten clones hold around 15% of a sample with several thousand clones, roughly nine tenths of them seen once. Germline assignment: CDR1 MGHDK and CDR2 SYGVNS. The CDR3 runs 15 residues. With V trimmed by 3 bases and J by 0 bases, 5 bases remained unmatched.

Sequenced material: cells cultured in vitro, taken from a patient treated with pembrolizumab. The TCR comes from an adult with mismatch repair-deficient cancer. This rearrangement joins TRBV25-1 to TRBJ2-7, with 7 bases identical to TRBD1. The CDR3 region is CASSDPGQHSYEQYF. The CDR3 nucleotides read TGTGCCAGCAGTGACCCGGGACAGCACTCCTACGAGCAGTACTTC.